This T cell receptor (beta chain) was captured in a study of T cells expressing NK-cell markers. TCRdb re-called the 5' RACE reads and gives one entry per CDR3 protein, without DNA. In total, the table holds some 450,000 distinct CDR3 sequences. This CDR3 is built from 11 residues. CDR1 is DFQATT and CDR2 is SNEGSKA in the germline V gene (reference sequence). Details on this clonotype: No antigen is known for it.

Study observations and caveats: Top CD8+ clonotypes included the dominant CD3+CD56+NKG2C+ clonotypes in several donors.

This rearrangement joins TRBV20-1 to TRBJ1-1. Material for sequencing was blood T cells: a sorted CD56 or NKG2C T cell subset, CD4+ or CD8+ T cells, or bulk PBMC T cells (not recorded which). The sequence derives from a woman between 18 and 69 years old in good health. CDR3 residues: CSARRAPEAFF.